Listed below are T cell receptor beta chains from one sample, sequenced in a study of CD4+ T cells in melanoma. The repertoire was sequenced with immunoSEQ multiplex PCR; TCRdb's copy has only in-frame clones and lacks some. The sample has 90,000 to 130,000 clones, around 92% seen once. The specimen was peripheral blood. The receptor source for this set is a human donor with melanoma. Both conserved end residues are trimmed from each CDR3.

>TRBV18|11|TRBJ1-1
ASSPWTYTEAF
>TRBV5-1|10|TRBJ2-1
ASSLGVGEQF
>TRBV11-1|14|TRBJ2-2
ASSARGRTNTGELF
>TRBV5-4|13|TRBJ1-4
ASSFSGTAIEKLF
>TRBV4-1|13|TRBJ2-5
ASSRTTLSQETQY
>TRBV5-6|12|TRBJ2-3
ASGYRGGTDTQY
>TRBV7-9|16|TRBJ2-1
ASSLGRGLAEGYNEQF
>TRBV2|12|TRBJ2-1
ASSVLAGYNEQF
>TRBV5-6|12|TRBJ2-7
ASSEGRSSYEQY
>TRBV28|10|TRBJ2-3
ASSQGPDTQY
>TRBV28|12|TRBJ2-5
ASSLLGSGETQY
>TRBV6-1|13|TRBJ1-2
ASSEAYTGGDGYT
>TRBV29-1|14|TRBJ2-7
SVYHSRVGSSYEQY
>TRBV27|13|TRBJ1-6
ASSISGTENSPLH
>TRBV6-4|11|TRBJ2-3
ASSQSLGDTQY
>TRBV28|10|TRBJ1-5
ASEDSNQPQH
>TRBV7-3|11|TRBJ2-1
ASSPPGVGEQF
>TRBV5-4|11|TRBJ2-7
ASSWDRTYEQY
>TRBV13|11|TRBJ2-1
ASSFEALDEQF
>TRBV5-6|13|TRBJ2-7
ASSLIAGVSYEQY
>TRBV5-1|11|TRBJ1-5
ASSPGPAQPQH
>TRBV28|11|TRBJ1-5
ASRRTGDQPQH
>TRBV18|10|TRBJ2-2
ASSQRAGELF
>TRBV27|15|TRBJ1-5
ASSSRQGDGRNQPQH
>TRBV25-1|14|TRBJ2-5
ASIHSGGPYQETQY
>TRBV9|13|TRBJ1-1
ASSARGQDYTEAF
>TRBV4-1|14|TRBJ2-1
ASSLISGSSYNEQF
>TRBV6-1|12|TRBJ1-5
ASSEVLGNQPQH
>TRBV28|14|TRBJ1-2
ASRTGGTGSSWGYT
>TRBV6-1|12|TRBJ1-4
ASSEGTGWEKLF
>TRBV28|12|TRBJ1-2
ASSKTGGMRGYT
>TRBV7-2|13|TRBJ2-7
ASSLGPGQTYEQY
>TRBV5-4|10|TRBJ1-2
ASSLGEYGYT
>TRBV25-1|11|TRBJ1-1
ASSQTGGTEAF
>TRBV4-1|16|TRBJ2-7
ASSQEIVERGGRGEQY